This record covers a single TCR beta chain. Its specificity is not known. The V gene's germline CDR1 is MNHEY and CDR2 SVGAGI. The CDR3 totals 15 residues. With 8 bases removed from V and 5 bases from J, the gap between germline ends came to 19 bases. These data belong to a study of T cell repertoires in cytomegalovirus infection. Whole-study context: Indicated by public TCR beta signatures were CMV infection and matching HLA type.

Study-level results: CMV-specific HLA-C-restricted TCR beta clonotypes dominated the ex vivo response. There were carriers of CMV plus the relevant HLA, and cumulative public TCR beta family frequency identified them.

TCRdb reprocessed the reads via MiXCR and lists one record per CDR3 protein. The table has about 500,000 distinct CDR3 sequences, about 33% seen once; the top ten hold around a sixth. This chain joins TRBV6-5 and TRBJ2-1, with a weak D call TRBD1 (7 bases). This sequence was found in a human donor in good health (CMV status not recorded). Some clones in this sample may be carry-over from other donors' samples. The specimen was cultured PBMCs, collected from culture after CMV antigen stimulation. CDR3 coding DNA: TGTGCCAGCTTACCAGGGGGGCGTCCCCACAATGAGCAGTTCTTC. Amino acids: CASLPGGRPHNEQFF.